This T cell receptor (beta chain) was sequenced in a study of OX40 agonist ivuxolimab in advanced cancers. Overall study findings and caveats: Researchers did not establish what antigens the expanded peripheral T cells target. Among patients with partial responses at 0.1-3.0 mg/kg, clonal expansion was among the lowest.

Turning to this clone: The antigen is unknown.

Profiled with immunoSEQ multiplex PCR; TCRdb holds only in-frame clones, not every one. The sample gives about 82,000 clones, about 86% of which show up once; around 6.3% is in the top ten. The CDR3 is 17 amino acids. V lost 3 bases, J lost 1 base, and 11 bases stayed unmatched. Germline loops: CDR1 KGHSH, CDR2 LQKENI. The V gene is TRBV18, the J gene TRBJ1-1, with TRBD1 identical over 7 bases. Sample: CD4+ or CD8+ T cells sorted from blood, taken in a trial of the OX40 agonist ivuxolimab. The receptor was derived from an adult with an advanced solid tumor such as melanoma, head and neck, liver or kidney cancer. The CDR3 loop is CASSPFTGVVWNTEAFF. CDR3 DNA sequence: TGTGCCAGCTCACCGTTCACAGGGGTTGTTTGGAACACTGAAGCTTTCTTT.